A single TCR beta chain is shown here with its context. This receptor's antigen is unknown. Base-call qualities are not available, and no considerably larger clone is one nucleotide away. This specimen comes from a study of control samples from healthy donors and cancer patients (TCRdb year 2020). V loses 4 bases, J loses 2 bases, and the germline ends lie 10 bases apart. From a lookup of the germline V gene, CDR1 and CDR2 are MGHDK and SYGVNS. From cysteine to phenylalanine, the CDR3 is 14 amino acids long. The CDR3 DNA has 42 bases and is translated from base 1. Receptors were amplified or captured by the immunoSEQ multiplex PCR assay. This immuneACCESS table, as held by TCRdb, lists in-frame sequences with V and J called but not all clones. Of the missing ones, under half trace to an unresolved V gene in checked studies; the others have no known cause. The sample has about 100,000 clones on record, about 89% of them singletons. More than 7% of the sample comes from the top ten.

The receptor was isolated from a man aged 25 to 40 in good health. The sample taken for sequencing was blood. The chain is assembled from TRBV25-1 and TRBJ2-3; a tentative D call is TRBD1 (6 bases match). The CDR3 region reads CASSARTATDTQYF. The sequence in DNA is TGTGCCAGCAGTGCCCGGACAGCCACAGATACGCAGTATTTT.